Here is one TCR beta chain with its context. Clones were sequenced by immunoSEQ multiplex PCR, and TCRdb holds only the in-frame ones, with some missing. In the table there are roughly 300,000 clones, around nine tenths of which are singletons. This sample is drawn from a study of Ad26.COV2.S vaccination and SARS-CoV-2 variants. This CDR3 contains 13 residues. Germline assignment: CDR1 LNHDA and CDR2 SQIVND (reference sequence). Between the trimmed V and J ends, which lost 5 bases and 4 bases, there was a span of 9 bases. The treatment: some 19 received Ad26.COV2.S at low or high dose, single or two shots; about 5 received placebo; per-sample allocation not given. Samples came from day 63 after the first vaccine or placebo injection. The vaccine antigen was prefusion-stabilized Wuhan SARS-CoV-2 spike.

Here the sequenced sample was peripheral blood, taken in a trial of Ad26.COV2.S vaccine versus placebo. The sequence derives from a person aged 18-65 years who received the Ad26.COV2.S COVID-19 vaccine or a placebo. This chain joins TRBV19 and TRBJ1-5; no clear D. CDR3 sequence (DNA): TGTGCCAGTAGTTCACACCAAAATCAGCCCCAGCATTTT. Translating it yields CASSSHQNQPQHF.